This TCR beta chain came from a study of blood T cell repertoires in COVID-19. Using immunoSEQ multiplex PCR, the repertoire was profiled, and TCRdb retains in-frame clones only, with some absent. The data contain roughly 250,000 clones, 90% of them seen just once; the ten biggest clones take up approximately 3.3%. The V gene's germline CDR1 is MGHRA and CDR2 YSYEKL. The CDR3 contains 15 residues. Trimming removed 4 bases from V and 4 bases from J; junction bases left unmatched: 6. The chain uses TRBV4-1 and TRBJ1-1, with 10 bases matching TRBD1. The sequenced sample consisted of peripheral blood. This receptor was identified in a woman aged 40-49 years with acute or convalescent COVID-19. CDR3 region: CASSLRTGGVTEAFF. CDR3 DNA: TGCGCCAGCAGCCTTAGGACAGGGGGTGTCACTGAAGCTTTCTTT.